This T cell receptor beta chain was obtained from a study of vaccination and CD4 T cells after COVID-19. The Oncomine TCR Beta short-read assay generated sequence data from the DNA of cultured CD4+ T cells. It was cultured CD4+ T cells from which genomic DNA was extracted. A single record per CDR3 protein comes from TCRdb applying MiXCR to the PCR reads. Here the sample spans about 16,000 distinct CDR3 sequences, under 75% being singletons. V lost 1 base, J lost 8 bases, and 12 bases lay in between. Germline CDR1 is SGHTA and CDR2 is FQGTGA. CDR3 length: 14 residues. Stated treatment: roughly nine-day PBMC culture with coronavirus spike peptide pools or control peptides (ViraFEST assay). All positive PCR tests were dated between March and December 2020, predating US Alpha, Beta and Delta variants. Regarding the study as a whole: Detection of a median roughly 84% of reactive clones in convalescent patients was confined to the period after vaccination.

With regard to this clonotype: What it binds is not known.

The specimen was CD4+ T cells from blood, cultured in vitro. The receptor was derived from a human donor who had recovered from COVID-19. The V call is TRBV7-3, the J call TRBJ2-1; D gene uncertain. The CDR3 DNA sequence: TGTGCCAGCAGCTTAAACGGCGGACCTTATGAGCAGTTCTTC. Protein product: CASSLNGGPYEQFF.